The 24 T cell receptor beta chains given below trace back to one sample, sequenced in a study of T cell changes during pregnancy in multiple sclerosis. Measured with immunoSEQ multiplex PCR; TCRdb has only the in-frame clones, and not every one. The repertoire holds roughly 43,000 clones, around 89% seen once, with about 1.2% in the top ten. Sequencing used CD4+ T cells from peripheral blood mononuclear cells, obtained after pregnancy. These receptors were obtained from a female donor with multiple sclerosis, enrolled in a pregnancy study.

The chain uses TRBV19 and TRBJ2-1; weak D call: TRBD2 (5 bases). The germline V gene has CDR1 LNHDA and CDR2 SQIVND (reference sequence). Trimming removed 5 bases at V and 2 bases at J, with 16 bases between. This CDR3 is built from 16 residues. The CDR3: CASSAPTRSPYNEQFF. For the CDR3, the DNA is TGTGCCAGTAGTGCTCCAACTAGAAGCCCCTACAATGAGCAGTTCTTC.

The genes are TRBV25-1 and TRBJ1-1; possibly TRBD1 for D (6 bases). The V gene lost 6 bases and the J gene lost 0 bases, with 11 bases spanning the gap. The CDR3 runs to 14 residues. Looked up from germline, CDR1 is MGHDK and CDR2 is SYGVNS. The CDR3 coding sequence is TGTGCCAGCAGCGGGAGGGGGGTGAACACTGAAGCTTTCTTT. Translating it yields CASSGRGVNTEAFF.

This clone was observed a handful of times. The rearrangement joins TRBV11-3 to TRBJ2-1; 8 bases match TRBD2. The CDR3 is 15 residues long. Germline CDR1 and CDR2: SGHNT and YENEEA. J lost 1 base, V lost 1 base, and 0 bases had no gene match. The CDR3 bases are TGTGCCAGCAGCTTAGCGGGAGGGTCCTACAATGAGCAGTTCTTC. Its protein is CASSLAGGSYNEQFF.

This clone is deemed large. The chain employs TRBV10-3 and TRBJ1-1, with D possibly matching TRBD1 (5 bases). CDR1 and CDR2 from the germline V gene are ENHRY and SYGVKD. Trimming pared 6 bases from V and 5 bases from J, leaving 13 bases between. The CDR3 runs to 13 residues. DNA for the CDR3: TGTGCCATCAGAGGTGGGGAGGGGACTGAAGCTTTCTTT. Its protein product is CAIRGGEGTEAFF.

This sequence joins TRBV15 and TRBJ2-1; possibly TRBD2 for D (6 bases). Germline CDR1 reads LNHNV; CDR2 reads YYDKDF (reference sequence). The CDR3 loop spans 17 amino acids. The V end was cut by 0 bases, the J end by 6 bases, with 18 bases between. In DNA form, the CDR3 reads TGTGCCACCAGCAGAGATCGGGGGAGCGGATGGGCCAATGAGCAGTTCTTC. Translation gives CATSRDRGSGWANEQFF. The full variable domain, rest sourced from reference TRBV15 and TRBJ2-1, is DAMVIQNPRYQVTQFGKPVTLSCSQTLNHNVMYWYQQKSSQAPKLLFHYYDKDFNNEADTPDNFQSRRPNTSFCFLDIRSPGLGDTAMYLCATSRDRGSGWANEQFFGPGTRLTVL.

The rearrangement joins TRBV11-2 to TRBJ2-2; 9 nucleotides align to TRBD2. CDR1 SGHAT and CDR2 FQNNGV come from the germline V gene. The CDR3 has 15 residues. The trim removed 4 bases at V and 2 bases at J, leaving 2 bases unmatched. This CDR3 is CASSWTSVNTGELFF. Written as DNA, the CDR3 is TGTGCCAGCAGCTGGACTAGCGTAAACACCGGGGAGCTGTTTTTT.

The chain employs TRBV28 and TRBJ2-5; 12 bases line up with TRBD2. V lost 6 bases, J lost 7 bases, and 9 bases stayed unmatched. CDR3 size: 15 residues. The germline gives CDR1 MDHEN, CDR2 SYDVKM. This CDR3 reads CASSWTSGTVGTQYF. The CDR3 coding sequence is TGTGCCAGCAGCTGGACTAGCGGGACTGTTGGGACCCAGTACTTC. The whole variable domain, remainder taken from reference TRBV28 and TRBJ2-5, is DVKVTQSSRYLVKRTGEKVFLECVQDMDHENMFWYRQDPGLGLRLIYFSYDVKMKEKGDIPEGYSVSREKKERFSLILESASTNQTSMYLCASSWTSGTVGTQYFGPGTRLLVL.

The chain uses TRBV19 and TRBJ2-1; TRBD2 matches 10 bases. V lost 10 bases to trimming and J lost 4 bases; unmatched junction nucleotides: 10. CDR3 length: 15 amino acids. CDR1 is LNHDA and CDR2 is SQIVND in the germline V gene (reference sequence). In DNA form, the CDR3 reads TGTGCCACGAGTGGCAGCGGGAGGGTGTACAATGAGCAGTTCTTC. Residues: CATSGSGRVYNEQFF. Drawing the rest from reference TRBV19 and TRBJ2-1, the complete variable domain is DGGITQSPKYLFRKEGQNVTLSCEQNLNHDAMYWYRQDPGQGLRLIYYSQIVNDFQKGDIAEGYSVSREKKESFPLTVTSAQKNPTAFYLCATSGSGRVYNEQFFGPGTRLTVL.

V is TRBV5-1 and J is TRBJ2-7; 8 bases map to TRBD2. This CDR3 region has 16 residues. Germline V gene data show CDR1 as SGHRS and CDR2 as YFSETQ. The trim removed 0 bases at V and 3 bases at J, leaving 8 bases unmatched. CDR3 sequence (DNA): TGCGCCAGCAGCTTGGATTACGGGAGGGCCGTCTACGAGCAGTACTTC. Residues: CASSLDYGRAVYEQYF.

The CDR3 loop reads CASSSGGGSGSGANVLTF. The CDR3 DNA reads as TGTGCCAGCAGCTCTGGCGGGGGCAGTGGTTCTGGGGCCAACGTCCTGACTTTC. The genes are TRBV5-6 and TRBJ2-6; possibly TRBD2 for D (7 bases). Trimming took 3 bases from V and 1 from J, leaving 17 bases between them. The germline CDR1 and CDR2 sequences are SGHDT and YYEEEE. This CDR3 is built from 18 residues.

The chain recombines TRBV4-1 with TRBJ2-3; perhaps TRBD2 as D (5 bases). Trimming took off 2 bases at V and 4 bases at J, with 19 bases between the two ends. Germline V gene data show CDR1 as MGHRA and CDR2 as YSYEKL. This CDR3 is built from 17 residues. CDR3 in amino acids: CASSQPGLGRGPDTQYF. In nucleotides, the CDR3 is TGCGCCAGCAGCCAACCTGGACTCGGCCGCGGACCAGATACGCAGTATTTT.

The chain uses TRBV7-3 and TRBJ2-1, with TRBD2 matching 9 bases. The CDR3 loop spans 16 amino acids. The V gene's germline CDR1 is SGHTA and CDR2 FQGTGA. The J segment lost 7 bases and the V segment lost 4 bases, leaving 11 bases of the junction unmatched. CDR3 sequence: CASSYSSRLAGNEQFF. As DNA, the CDR3 is TGTGCCAGCAGCTATTCCTCCCGGCTAGCGGGAAATGAGCAGTTCTTC.

The V call is TRBV11-2, the J call TRBJ2-2, with D maybe TRBD1 (5 bases). This CDR3 has 13 amino acids. Germline-derived CDR1 and CDR2 are SGHAT and FQNNGV. The ends were cut back, 3 bases at V and 6 bases at J, with 8 bases in the middle. The CDR3 DNA sequence: TGTGCCAGCAGCTTCCAGGGTCCCGGGGAGCTGTTTTTT. Its translation is CASSFQGPGELFF.

This clone occurred once. The CDR3 sequence is CASSPLQGLYDIQYF. The CDR3 coding sequence is TGTGCCAGCTCACCGTTACAGGGATTATACGACATTCAGTACTTC. V usage is TRBV18 and J usage is TRBJ2-4, with D perhaps matching TRBD1 (6 bases). Trimming stripped 3 bases from V and 8 bases from J, with 17 bases between. Germline assignment: CDR1 KGHSH and CDR2 LQKENI. This CDR3 spans 15 amino acids.

The CDR3 loop is CASDQGGGKVYEQYF. For the CDR3, the DNA is TGTGCCTCAGACCAGGGGGGCGGTAAAGTCTACGAGCAGTACTTC. J is TRBJ2-7 and V is TRBV18, with a possible D match to TRBD1 (7 bases). Germline assignment: CDR1 KGHSH and CDR2 LQKENI. V gave up 11 bases and J gave up 3 bases, with 23 bases separating them. The CDR3 extends over 15 amino acids.

CDR3 amino acids: CASSYGTENEKLFF. CDR3 coding DNA: TGCGCCAGCAGCTACGGGACAGAGAATGAAAAACTGTTTTTT. The chain carries TRBV5-1 and TRBJ1-4, with 7 bases matching TRBD1. The CDR3 runs to 14 residues. Germline trimming cut 3 bases from V and 5 bases from J; bases unmatched to any gene: 4. Germline lookup yields CDR1 SGHRS and CDR2 YFSETQ.

V usage is TRBV28 and J usage is TRBJ2-7; no reliable D call. Germline CDR1 and CDR2: MDHEN and SYDVKM. The V and J ends lost 2 bases and 3 bases respectively, with 8 bases between them. CDR3 length equals 13 residues. CDR3 loop: CASSLGQDYEQYF. The DNA for the CDR3 is TGTGCCAGCAGTTTAGGCCAAGACTACGAGCAGTACTTC.

This clone has a single count. The V call is TRBV4-1, the J call TRBJ2-1, with 8 positions matching TRBD2. Looked up from germline, CDR1 is MGHRA and CDR2 is YSYEKL. V shed 3 bases, J shed 2 bases, and the junction held 12 bases outside the gene matches. This CDR3 region has 18 residues. CDR3 loop: CASSHRSWTSSTYNEQFF. In DNA form, the CDR3 reads TGCGCCAGCAGCCACCGATCATGGACTAGCTCGACCTACAATGAGCAGTTCTTC.

The chain carries TRBV29-1 and TRBJ2-7, with 9 bases lining up with TRBD2. The CDR3 extends over 14 amino acids. V dropped 6 bases and J dropped 4; count of bases not matched to a gene: 10. The germline gives CDR1 SQVTM, CDR2 ANQGSEA. The CDR3 bases are TGCAGCGTGGCCCTCGGGACTAGCAGGTACGAGCAGTACTTC. Translating it yields CSVALGTSRYEQYF.

This chain links TRBV5-6 with TRBJ2-7, with a tentative D call TRBD1 (6 bases). Trimming shortened V by 2 bases and J by 10 bases, and 16 bases separated the two germline ends. Germline CDR1 SGHDT, CDR2 YYEEEE. The CDR3 loop spans 13 amino acids. CDR3: CASSFRGRGEQYF. CDR3 sequence (DNA): TGTGCCAGCAGCTTCAGGGGCCGAGGGGAACAGTACTTC. The whole variable domain, filled in from reference TRBV5-6 and TRBJ2-7, reads DAGVTQSPTHLIKTRGQQVTLRCSPKSGHDTVSWYQQALGQGPQFIFQYYEEEERQRGNFPDRFSGHQFPNYSSELNVNALLLGDSALYLCASSFRGRGEQYFGPGTRLTVT.

This clone was observed a single time. This chain links TRBV28 with TRBJ2-7; D unclear. V lost 4 bases, J lost 3 bases, and 7 bases lay in between. Germline assignment: CDR1 MDHEN and CDR2 SYDVKM. CDR3 size: 12 residues. The chain's CDR3 is CASSSVLYEQYF. DNA of the CDR3: TGTGCCAGCAGTTCTGTCCTCTACGAGCAGTACTTC.

The chain uses TRBV25-1 and TRBJ1-1; 7 bases match TRBD1. J gave up 0 bases and V 4 bases, and 2 bases lay outside the gene matches. The length of the CDR3 is 14 residues. Germline V CDR1 and CDR2: MGHDK, SYGVNS. The CDR3 spells CASSVTGLNTEAFF. CDR3 coding DNA: TGTGCCAGCAGTGTGACAGGGTTGAACACTGAAGCTTTCTTT.

This clone was recorded a few times. The rearrangement links TRBV10-3 to TRBJ1-3, with D tentatively TRBD1 (5 bases). V was cut by 2 bases and J by 8 bases, with 19 bases left in between. The CDR3 totals 16 residues. The germline V gene encodes CDR1 ENHRY and CDR2 SYGVKD. The CDR3 DNA is TGTGCCATCAGTGAGCGGCGGGGCAGGGAGGGAGACACCATATATTTT. It specifies CAISERRGREGDTIYF.

This chain links TRBV19 with TRBJ1-1; TRBD1 matches 11 bases. This CDR3 region has 16 residues. Germline V CDR1 and CDR2: LNHDA, SQIVND (reference sequence). The V gene end was trimmed by 10 bases and the J gene end by 1 base; junction bases not matched to a gene: 11. In DNA, the CDR3 is TGTGCCACCCTTAAAGGGACAGGGGGGCGGAACACTGAAGCTTTCTTT. Its protein is CATLKGTGGRNTEAFF.